A single sample is the source of the 5 T cell receptor beta chains below, sequenced in a study of tumor and adjacent non-tumor tissue in lung cancer. The template was RNA from unsorted bulk tissue. TCRbeta libraries were built with three rounds of nested PCR, modified from ARM-PCR. One entry per CDR3 protein, called by TCRdb with MiXCR from the multiplex PCR reads. This sample has fewer than 150,000 distinct CDR3 sequences, with approximately 66% found just once. Source material: lung tumor tissue. The receptors come from a man aged 55 to 69 with small cell lung cancer.

The V and J genes are TRBV12-3 or TRBV12-4 and TRBJ2-7; perhaps TRBD2 as D (5 bases). This CDR3 region has 11 residues. Trimming cost V 5 bases and J 9 bases, with 11 bases left between them. CDR3 nucleotide sequence: TGTGCCAGCAGTACCGGGGTGTCGCAGTACTTC. Residues: CASSTGVSQYF.

As concerns this clonotype: A much larger clone differs by one base, so this may be a read error. The V and J genes are TRBV20-1 and TRBJ2-3; 7 positions agree with TRBD2. This CDR3 is built from 12 residues. The V gene's germline CDR1 is DFQATT and CDR2 SNEGSKA (reference sequence). CDR3 DNA: TGCAGTGTTAGAGCGGGGACAGATACGCAGTATTTT. Translated: CSVRAGTDTQYF.

Comments on this clonotype: Possible read error: a much larger clone is one base away. This chain uses TRBV29-1 with TRBJ1-5; D call uncertain. The CDR3 is 13 residues long. Germline-derived CDR1 and CDR2 are SQVTM and ANQGSEA. CDR3 bases: TGCAGCGTTGGAGGTACGAGCAATCATCCCCAGCATTTT. It is translated as CSVGGTSNHPQHF.

The V call is TRBV5-1, the J call TRBJ2-5, with TRBD2 as a possible D gene (5 bases). V lost 0 bases to trimming and J lost 4 bases, with 19 bases between them. The CDR3 runs 17 residues. CDR1 is SGHRS and CDR2 is YFSETQ in the germline V gene. The CDR3, as DNA: TGCGCCAGCAGCTTGGATTTTGGCCTAGCTGGAGTAGAGACCCAGTACTTC. Protein product: CASSLDFGLAGVETQYF.

Regarding this clonotype: An end of the junction does not agree with germline; a read error may underlie this. The chain uses TRBV5-5 and TRBJ2-2; perhaps TRBD1 as D (6 bases). In germline, CDR1 is SGHKS, CDR2 YYEKEE (reference sequence). CDR3 length: 13 amino acids. CDR3 coding DNA: TGTGCCAGCAGCTTGGACCCACCAGGGGAGCTGTCTTTT. Protein product: CASSLDPPGELSF.